A few counts support the clone carrying this T cell receptor (beta chain). Its antigen is still unknown. V dropped 4 bases and J dropped 2; count of bases not matched to a gene: 4. CDR3 length: 15 residues. CDR1 is SGHTA and CDR2 is FQGTGA in the germline V gene. The TCR alpha and TCR beta cDNA libraries, bearing sample barcodes and UMIs, were generated by 5'RACE using constant-segment primers. From the 5' RACE reads, TCRdb called clonotypes with MiXCR, one entry per CDR3 protein. In the table there are 310,000 or so distinct CDR3 sequences, 15% to 20% of which are singletons. This specimen belongs to a study of T-cell memory formation after mild COVID-19. Study outcomes and limitations: Mainly CM and EM harbored the contracting CD4+ clones; mainly EMRA harbored the CD8+ ones. In pre-infection memory, a portion of responding clones appeared, which suggested that cross-reactive memory joined.

Sequenced: PBMCs or a T cell subset sorted from them (not recorded which). The J gene is TRBJ2-2, the V gene TRBV7-3; 7 bases are a match to TRBD2. The TCR comes from a man between 18 and 35 years old who had mild COVID-19 (a few samples of this study predate the infection). Cell type and time point are not known. The CDR3 nucleotides read TGTGCCAGCAGCTACGGGGGGACCAACACCGGGGAGCTGTTTTTT. This sequence encodes CASSYGGTNTGELFF.